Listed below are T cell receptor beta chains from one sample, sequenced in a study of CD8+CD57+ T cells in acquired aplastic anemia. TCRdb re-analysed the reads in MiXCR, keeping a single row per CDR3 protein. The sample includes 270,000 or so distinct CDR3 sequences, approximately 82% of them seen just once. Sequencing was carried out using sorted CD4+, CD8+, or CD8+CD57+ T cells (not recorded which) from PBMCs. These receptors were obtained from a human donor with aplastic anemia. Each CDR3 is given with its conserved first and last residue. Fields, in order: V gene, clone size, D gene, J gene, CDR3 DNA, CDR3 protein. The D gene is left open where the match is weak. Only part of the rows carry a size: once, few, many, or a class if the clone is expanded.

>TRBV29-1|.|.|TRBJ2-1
TGCAGCGTAGCTACAGGGAACAATGAGCAGTTCTTC
CSVATGNNEQFF
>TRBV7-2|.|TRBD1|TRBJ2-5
TGTGCCAGCAGCATACTACAGGGGGCGAGACAAGAGACCCAGTACTTC
CASSILQGARQETQYF
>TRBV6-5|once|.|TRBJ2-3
TGTGCCAGCAGCTACGCGGGACAGAGCACAGATACGCAGTATTTT
CASSYAGQSTDTQYF
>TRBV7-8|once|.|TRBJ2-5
TGTGCCAGCAGCTTAGCGGAAGGAGCACATAACGAGCATTACTTC
CASSLAEGAHNEHYF
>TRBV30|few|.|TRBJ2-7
TGTGCCTGGGGGGGACACCTTGTGGAGCAGTACTTC
CAWGGHLVEQYF
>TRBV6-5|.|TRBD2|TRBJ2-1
TGTGCCAGCAGGCTCAGGACTAGCGGGAGCAGCAATGAGCAGTTCTTC
CASRLRTSGSSNEQFF
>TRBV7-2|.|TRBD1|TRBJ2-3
TGTGCTAGCAGCTTGACAGGGGGCCCCGACTATGACTACTTT
CASSLTGGPDYDYF
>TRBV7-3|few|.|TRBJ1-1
TGTGCCAGCAGCTTAGCGGTGAGTCCCGATACGGAGGATTTCTTT
CASSLAVSPDTEDFF
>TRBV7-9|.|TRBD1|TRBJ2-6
TGTGCCAGCAGCTGGGACAGGGGGGCCAACGTCCTGACTTTC
CASSWDRGANVLTF
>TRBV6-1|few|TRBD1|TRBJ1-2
TGTGCCAGCAGTGGACAGGGGGCTCAGGGCTACACCTTC
CASSGQGAQGYTF
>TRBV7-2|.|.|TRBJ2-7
TGTGCCAGCAGGGGGGCGGGAGTGCGCTCTTCATGGCCGTACTTC
CASRGAGVRSSWPYF
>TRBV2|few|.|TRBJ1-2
TGTGCCAGCAGTGATGGGGGCGCCGACTATGGCTACACCTTC
CASSDGGADYGYTF
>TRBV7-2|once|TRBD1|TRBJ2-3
TGTGCCAGCAGCTGGGGACAGGGCCCCGACTATGGCTATTTT
CASSWGQGPDYGYF
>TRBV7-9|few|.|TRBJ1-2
TGTGCCAGCAGCTTGGAGAGGAGCGGGCTGGTCTATGACTACACCTTC
CASSLERSGLVYDYTF
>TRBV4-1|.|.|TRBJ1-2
TGCGCCAGCAGCCAAGTCCGGGAATCCTATGGCTACACCTTC
CASSQVRESYGYTF
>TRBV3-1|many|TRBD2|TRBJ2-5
TGTGCCAGCAGCCAAGTACCAGCGGGGTCAGGAGAGACCCAGTACTTC
CASSQVPAGSGETQYF
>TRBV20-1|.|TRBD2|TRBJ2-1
TGCAGCGTCAACGGGGGGGATGAGCAGTTCTTC
CSVNGGDEQFF
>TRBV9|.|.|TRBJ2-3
TGTGCCAGCAGCTTGGGGGGAGGTGCTGATCCGCAGTATTTT
CASSLGGGADPQYF
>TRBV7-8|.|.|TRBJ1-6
TGTGCCAGCAGCTTAGCGGGAGGTCATAATACGCAGTATCACTTT
CASSLAGGHNTQYHF
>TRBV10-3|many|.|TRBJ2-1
TGTGCCATCAGCCTTGGGAATGAGCAGTTCTTC
CAISLGNEQFF
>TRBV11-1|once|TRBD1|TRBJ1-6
TGTGCCAGCAGCTTAGCCCACGGGACAGGCTCACCCCTCCACTTT
CASSLAHGTGSPLHF
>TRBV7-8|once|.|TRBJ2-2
TGTGCCACCTTGGACGGGGACACAGAGACGCAGTTTTTT
CATLDGDTETQFF
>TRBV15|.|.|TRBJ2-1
TGTGCCACCAGCAGAGGCAGCCAGCAGAATGAGCAGTTCTTC
CATSRGSQQNEQFF
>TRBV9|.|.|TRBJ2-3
TGTGCCAGCAGCGTAGCGCGGGGTGGGACAGATACGCGGTATTTT
CASSVARGGTDTRYF
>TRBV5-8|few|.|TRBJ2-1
TGTGCCAGCAGCTTGGATGAGGAGGGGGGGAATGAGCAGTTCTTC
CASSLDEEGGNEQFF
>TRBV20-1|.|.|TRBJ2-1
TGCAGTGCTAGAGATCAGGAGGGATCAGGGCCGAAAAATGAGCAGTTCTTC
CSARDQEGSGPKNEQFF